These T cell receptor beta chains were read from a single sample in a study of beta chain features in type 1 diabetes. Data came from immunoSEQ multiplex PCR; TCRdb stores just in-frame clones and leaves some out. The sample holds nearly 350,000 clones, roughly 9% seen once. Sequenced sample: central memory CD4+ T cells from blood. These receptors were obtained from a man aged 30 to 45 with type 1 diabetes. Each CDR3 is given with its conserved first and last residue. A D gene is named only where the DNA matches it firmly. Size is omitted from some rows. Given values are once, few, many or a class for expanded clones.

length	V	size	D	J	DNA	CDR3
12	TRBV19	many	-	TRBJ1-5	TGTGCCAGTAGTATGGTGAATCAGCCCCAGCATTTT	CASSMVNQPQHF
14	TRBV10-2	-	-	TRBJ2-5	TGCGCCAGCAGTGGTCCGGGGCGGACGGAGACCCAGTACTTC	CASSGPGRTETQYF
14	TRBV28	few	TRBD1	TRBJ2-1	TGTGCCCATACCTCGGGACAGAACTACAATGAGCAGTTCTTC	CAHTSGQNYNEQFF
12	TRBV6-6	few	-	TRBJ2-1	TGTGCCACTCAGGCACCGGACAATGAGCAGTTCTTC	CATQAPDNEQFF
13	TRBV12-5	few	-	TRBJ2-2	TGTGCTAGTGGTCTTAGTAACACCGGGGAGCTGTTTTTT	CASGLSNTGELFF
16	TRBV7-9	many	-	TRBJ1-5	TGTGCCAGCAGCCGGGCCTCCGCTTTTAGCAATCAGCCCCAGCATTTT	CASSRASAFSNQPQHF
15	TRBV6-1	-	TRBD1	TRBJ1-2	TGTGCCAGCAGTCTGGGGGAGGGGGCACCCTATGGCTACACCTTC	CASSLGEGAPYGYTF
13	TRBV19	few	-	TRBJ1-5	TGTGCCAGTAGTATAGCTCTTTTTCAGCCCCAGCATTTT	CASSIALFQPQHF
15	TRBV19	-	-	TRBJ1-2	TGTGCCAGTAGTATAGGCAGACGGGCTAACTATGGCTACACCTTC	CASSIGRRANYGYTF
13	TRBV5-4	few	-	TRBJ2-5	TGTGCCAGCAGCTTGCAGGGCCAAGAGACCCAGTACTTC	CASSLQGQETQYF
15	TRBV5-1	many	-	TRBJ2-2	TGCGCCAGCAGCTTTCGAGGAGGAAGCACCGGGGAGCTGTTTTTT	CASSFRGGSTGELFF
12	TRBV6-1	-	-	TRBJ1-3	TGTGCCAGCTATAACAGGGAACGCACCATATATTTT	CASYNRERTIYF
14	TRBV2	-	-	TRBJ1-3	TGTGCCAGCAGTATACAGGTTCCCGGAGGGACCATATATTTT	CASSIQVPGGTIYF
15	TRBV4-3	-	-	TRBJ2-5	TGCGCCAGCAGCCAAGAATATCGGCCCCAAGAGACCCAGTACTTC	CASSQEYRPQETQYF
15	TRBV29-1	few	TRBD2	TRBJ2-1	TGCAGCGGCGCTCGAGCTAGCGGGGGGAGTGGTGAGCAGTTCTTC	CSGARASGGSGEQFF
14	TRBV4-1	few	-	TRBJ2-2	TGCGCCAGCAGCCAAAAGGAAGGGACCGGGGAGCTGTTTTTT	CASSQKEGTGELFF
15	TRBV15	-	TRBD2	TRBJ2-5	TGTGCCACCAGCCGGGGGGACGGCGTACAAGAGACCCAGTACTTC	CATSRGDGVQETQYF
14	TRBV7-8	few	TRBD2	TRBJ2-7	TGTGCCAGCAGCTTAGCGTCGGGGGGGAGCGAGCAGTACTTC	CASSLASGGSEQYF
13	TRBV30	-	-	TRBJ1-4	TGTGCCTGGAGTAAAGGGCAGGATGAAAAACTGTTTTTT	CAWSKGQDEKLFF
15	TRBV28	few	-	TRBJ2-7	TGTGCCAGCAGTCTCCCAGGCGGCCTCTCCTACGAGCAGTACTTC	CASSLPGGLSYEQYF
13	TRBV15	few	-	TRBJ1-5	TGTGCCACCAGCAGAGATACCAATCAGCCCCAGCATTTT	CATSRDTNQPQHF
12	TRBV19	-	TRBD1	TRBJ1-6	TGTGCCAGTAGTACACAGGGGACACCCCTCCACTTT	CASSTQGTPLHF
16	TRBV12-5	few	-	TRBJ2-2	TGTGCTAGTGGACGGGGGGACACCGCGAACACCGGGGAGCTGTTTTTT	CASGRGDTANTGELFF
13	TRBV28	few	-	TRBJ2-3	TGTGCCAGCATGTCACCTAACACAGATACGCAGTATTTT	CASMSPNTDTQYF
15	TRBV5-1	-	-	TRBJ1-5	TGCGCCAGCAGCCCTGACGGGCAGAACAATCAGCCCCAGCATTTT	CASSPDGQNNQPQHF
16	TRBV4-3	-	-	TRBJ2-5	TGCGCCAGCAGCCGAGAGGTCGCTTACCGCCAAGAGACCCAGTACTTC	CASSREVAYRQETQYF
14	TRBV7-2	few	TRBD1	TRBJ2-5	TGTGCCAGCAGCACCCGACAGGGGGCAGAGACCCAGTACTTC	CASSTRQGAETQYF
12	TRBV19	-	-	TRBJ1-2	TGTGCCAGTAGTATGAAGAACTATGGCTACACCTTC	CASSMKNYGYTF
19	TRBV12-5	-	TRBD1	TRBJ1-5	TGTGCTAGTGGTTTGGTCTTAACAGAGGGACAGGCTGGCAATCAGCCCCAGCATTTT	CASGLVLTEGQAGNQPQHF
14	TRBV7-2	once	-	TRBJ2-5	TGTGCCAGCAGATTAGGGGCGTCCGGGGAGACCCAGTACTTC	CASRLGASGETQYF
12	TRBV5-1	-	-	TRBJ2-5	TGCGCCAGCAGCACGGGGCAAGAGACCCAGTACTTC	CASSTGQETQYF
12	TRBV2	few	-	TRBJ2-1	TGTGCCAGCACCCTGGCATACAATGAGCAGTTCTTC	CASTLAYNEQFF
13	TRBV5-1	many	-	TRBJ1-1	TGCGCCAGCAGCCAACAGGGTCCCACTGAAGCTTTCTTT	CASSQQGPTEAFF
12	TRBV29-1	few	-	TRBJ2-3	TGCAGCGCTGCACCCGACACAGATACGCAGTATTTT	CSAAPDTDTQYF
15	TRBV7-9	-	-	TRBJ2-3	TGTGCCAGCAGCCGGGACTTCCATTCTTCAGATACGCAGTATTTT	CASSRDFHSSDTQYF
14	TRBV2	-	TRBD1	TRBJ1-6	TGTGCCAGCCAAGTGGACAGGGGTAATTCACCCCTCCACTTT	CASQVDRGNSPLHF
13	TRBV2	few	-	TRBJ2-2	TGTGCCAGCAGTGGCGGGAACACCGGGGAGCTGTTTTTT	CASSGGNTGELFF
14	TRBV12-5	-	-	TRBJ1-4	TGTGCTAGTGGTTTGGAGGGGAGAAGTGGAAAACTGTTTTTT	CASGLEGRSGKLFF
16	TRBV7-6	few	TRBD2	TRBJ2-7	TGTGCCAGCAGCTTAATGACTAGCGGGGGGTACGCCGAGCAGTACTTC	CASSLMTSGGYAEQYF
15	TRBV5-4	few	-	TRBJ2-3	TGTGCCAGCAGCTTGGAGGGGGGTGGCACAGATACGCAGTATTTT	CASSLEGGGTDTQYF
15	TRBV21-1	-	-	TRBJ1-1	TGTGCCAGCAGCTCGCGATCCAAAGGGGACACTGAAGCTTTCTTT	CASSSRSKGDTEAFF
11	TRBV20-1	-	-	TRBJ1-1	TGCAGTGCTAGGGCTGGAGCGGGAGCTTTCTTT	CSARAGAGAFF
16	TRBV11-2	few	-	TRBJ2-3	TGTGCCAGCAGCTTATGGGTGGGGGTCGGCACAGATACGCAGTATTTT	CASSLWVGVGTDTQYF